This entry lists 21 T cell receptor beta chains sequenced from one sample in a study of cytomegalovirus exposure and HLA in healthy donors. PCR was performed using 60 Vbeta and 13 Jbeta primers. TCRdb's copy holds only in-frame clones and misses some; the assay was immunoSEQ multiplex PCR. The sample carries about 130,000 clones, about 82% recorded once. Sequencing was performed on PBMCs. The receptors shown here come from a boy younger than 18 in good health and CMV-seronegative.

The rearrangement uses TRBV19 and TRBJ1-2; the D is unclear. The germline gives CDR1 LNHDA, CDR2 SQIVND (reference sequence). The CDR3 sequence is 16 residues long. V was clipped by 7 bases and J by 3 bases, with 21 bases between them. The CDR3 sequence is CASTPMTTFSHYGYTF. The CDR3 DNA is TGTGCCAGTACTCCAATGACAACTTTCTCCCACTATGGCTACACCTTC.

The chain combines TRBV19 with TRBJ1-1; D remains ambiguous. From germline, CDR1 is LNHDA and CDR2 SQIVND (reference sequence). The CDR3 loop spans 14 amino acids. The V and J ends lost 5 bases and 0 bases respectively, with 10 bases between them. Here the CDR3 reads CASSWVAMNTEAFF. As DNA, the CDR3 is TGTGCCAGTAGTTGGGTAGCAATGAACACTGAAGCTTTCTTT.

The V and J genes are TRBV12-5 and TRBJ2-5; TRBD1 might be the D (5 bases). The ends were cut back, 1 base at V and 5 bases at J, with 8 bases in the middle. CDR3 size: 13 residues. The germline CDR1 and CDR2 sequences are LGHNT and FRNRAP. In DNA form, the CDR3 reads TGTGCTAGTGGTTTGGGGGGCGAGGAGACCCAGTACTTC. Translated: CASGLGGEETQYF. The full variable domain, completed using reference TRBV12-5 and TRBJ2-5, is DARVTQTPRHKVTEMGQEVTMRCQPILGHNTVFWYRQTMMQGLELLAYFRNRAPLDDSGMPKDRFSAEMPDATLATLKIQPSEPRDSAVYFCASGLGGEETQYFGPGTRLLVL.

The genes are TRBV5-4 and TRBJ2-1, with 7 positions matching TRBD2. The CDR3 consists of 14 residues. Germline V CDR1 and CDR2: SGHNT, YYREEE (reference sequence). V was clipped by 4 bases and J by 7 bases; unmatched bases: 8. In nucleotides, the CDR3 is TGTGCCAGCAGCACAAGCGGGACTGTAAATGAGCAGTTCTTC. Translated: CASSTSGTVNEQFF.

The rearrangement uses TRBV6-1 and TRBJ2-1; TRBD1 aligns across 9 bases. Germline V gene data show CDR1 as MNHNS and CDR2 as SASEGT. The CDR3 loop spans 16 amino acids. V was pared by 2 bases and J by 8 bases, with 10 bases of the junction left unmatched. CDR3 nucleotides: TGTGCCAGCAGTGAAAGCCTGGGGACAGGGTTCGATGAGCAGTTCTTC. Residues: CASSESLGTGFDEQFF.

This clone was recorded a few times. V gene TRBV6-1 combines with J gene TRBJ2-7, with 9 bases that match TRBD1. Germline V lookup: CDR1 MNHNS, CDR2 SASEGT. The CDR3 sequence is 14 residues long. V trimming: 5 bases; J trimming: 4 bases; junction bases outside the gene matches: 6. CDR3 amino acids: CASSLGTGLYEQYF. CDR3 coding DNA: TGTGCCAGCAGTCTCGGGACAGGGTTGTACGAGCAGTACTTC.

This chain links TRBV15 with TRBJ2-7; 11 bases agree with TRBD2. The V segment lost 0 bases and the J segment 7 bases; nucleotides outside the gene matches: 11. This CDR3 is built from 17 residues. Germline CDR1 LNHNV, CDR2 YYDKDF (reference sequence). DNA of the CDR3: TGTGCCACCAGCAGAGATATTCCTAGCGGGAGGTTGGGTGAGCAGTACTTC. Its protein is CATSRDIPSGRLGEQYF.

The chain recombines TRBV5-5 with TRBJ2-7; 9 bases agree with TRBD2. V dropped 2 bases and J dropped 5; count of bases not matched to a gene: 8. Germline V gene data show CDR1 as SGHKS and CDR2 as YYEKEE (reference sequence). CDR3 length: 15 residues. The CDR3 here is CASSFEGTSLHEQYF. CDR3 nucleotides: TGTGCCAGCAGCTTCGAAGGGACTAGCCTCCACGAGCAGTACTTC.

The rearrangement joins TRBV10-3 to TRBJ2-7; 9 bases agree with TRBD1. Per germline, CDR1 ENHRY and CDR2 SYGVKD. This CDR3 is 14 amino acids long. Trimming cost V 5 bases and J 5 bases; bases outside gene matches: 7. CDR3 DNA sequence: TGTGCCATCAGTACTCCCGGGACAGGGAACGAGCAGTACTTC. It is translated as CAISTPGTGNEQYF.

The CDR3 loop reads CASTKGALGNTIYF. DNA for the CDR3: TGTGCCAGCACTAAGGGGGCTCTAGGAAACACCATATATTTT. V gene TRBV11-2 combines with J gene TRBJ1-3, with TRBD1 matching over 7 bases. Germline trimming cut 7 bases from V and 4 bases from J; bases unmatched to any gene: 7. Germline V gene sequence: CDR1 SGHAT, CDR2 FQNNGV. This CDR3 has 14 residues.

V gene TRBV6-5 combines with J gene TRBJ1-1; 9 nucleotides agree with TRBD1. From germline, CDR1 is MNHEY and CDR2 SVGAGI. The junction had 7 bases not matched to a gene; V was cut back by 6 bases and J by 5 bases. The CDR3 has 14 residues. CDR3 sequence reads: CASSRPGTGTEAFF. The CDR3 nucleotides read TGTGCCAGCAGCCGTCCCGGGACAGGGACTGAAGCTTTCTTT.

The chain links TRBV5-1 to TRBJ2-7; a possible D gene is TRBD2 (6 bases). The CDR3 is 16 amino acids. The V and J ends lost 1 base and 4 bases respectively, with 18 bases between them. Germline loops: CDR1 SGHRS, CDR2 YFSETQ. CDR3 region: CASSLTSSAHVYEQYF. The CDR3 DNA follows: TGCGCCAGCAGCTTGACCTCTAGCGCTCACGTGTACGAGCAGTACTTC.

This clone is a singleton in its sample. The V and J genes are TRBV7-2 and TRBJ2-1, with 9 bases that match TRBD2. The CDR3 sequence is 11 residues long. The germline gives CDR1 SGHTA, CDR2 FQGNSA. V lost 1 base to trimming and J lost 15 bases; unmatched junction nucleotides: 1. The CDR3 DNA reads TGTGCCAGCAGCTTAGGGCGGGAGGGGTTCTTC. Translation: CASSLGREGFF.

Here the CDR3 DNA reads TGTGCTACCGACAGGGGGCCAGGGTACGAGCAGTACTTC. This codes for CATDRGPGYEQYF. This chain joins TRBV2 and TRBJ2-7; 10 bases fit TRBD1. This CDR3 is built from 13 residues. The germline gives CDR1 SNHLY, CDR2 FYNNEI.

CDR3 in amino acids: CASSPGRGRYGYTF. CDR3 bases: TGTGCCAGCAGCCCGGGACGGGGGAGATATGGCTACACCTTC. The chain couples TRBV5-6 to TRBJ1-2; tentative D call: TRBD1 (5 bases). V was shortened by 4 bases and J by 5 bases, with 15 bases between the two germline ends. CDR1 and CDR2 (germline): SGHDT, YYEEEE. The CDR3 sequence is 14 residues long.

The J gene is TRBJ2-2, the V gene TRBV5-6; TRBD2 might be the D (6 bases). CDR3 length: 15 residues. V was pared by 2 bases and J by 9 bases, with 17 bases between. CDR1 is SGHDT, CDR2 YYEEEE, per germline. The CDR3 reads CASSFDRGTGRELFF. The CDR3 nucleotides are TGTGCCAGCAGCTTCGACCGGGGGACCGGGAGGGAGCTGTTTTTT.

The chain links TRBV7-3 to TRBJ2-7; D is possibly TRBD2 (6 bases). CDR3 length: 15 amino acids. Between the trimmed V and J ends, which lost 7 bases and 2 bases, there was a span of 18 bases. From germline, CDR1 is SGHTA and CDR2 FQGTGA. CDR3 bases: TGTGCCAGCAAACTCGGGGCGGGGTTAACCTACGAGCAGTACTTC. It codes for CASKLGAGLTYEQYF.

CDR3 nucleotide sequence: TGTGCCAGCAGTGAAGTTGGCGGGTTTGATGAGCAGTTCTTC. This codes for CASSEVGGFDEQFF. This chain uses TRBV6-1 with TRBJ2-1; TRBD2 might be the D (5 bases). The germline CDR1 and CDR2 sequences are MNHNS and SASEGT. Deletions cut 1 base from V and 8 bases from J, with 12 bases between. This CDR3 region has 14 residues.

This chain uses TRBV7-2 with TRBJ2-5; 13 positions match TRBD2. With V trimmed by 5 bases and J by 5 bases, 11 bases remained unmatched. CDR1 SGHTA and CDR2 FQGNSA come from the germline V gene. The length of the CDR3 is 17 residues. DNA for the CDR3: TGTGCCAGCAGCCTAACTAGCGGGAGGGCGTGGGGGGAGACCCAGTACTTC. Translated, it gives CASSLTSGRAWGETQYF. Using reference TRBV7-2 and TRBJ2-5 for the parts outside the CDR3, the full variable domain is GAGVSQSPSNKVTEKGKDVELRCDPISGHTALYWYRQSLGQGLEFLIYFQGNSAPDKSGLPSDRFSAERTGGSVSTLTIQRTQQEDSAVYLCASSLTSGRAWGETQYFGPGTRLLVL.

The CDR3, as DNA: TGTGCCAGTAGTACCCAGGGGGCAGGGGACGAGCAGTACTTC. This encodes CASSTQGAGDEQYF. The V call is TRBV19, the J call TRBJ2-7, with 8 nucleotides matching TRBD1. This CDR3 contains 14 residues. Germline CDR1 is LNHDA and CDR2 is SQIVND (reference sequence). V lost 4 bases and J lost 5; bases outside the gene matches: 7.

In its sample, this clone was seen a few times. This rearrangement joins TRBV6-4 to TRBJ1-2, with a tentative D call TRBD1 (5 bases). CDR1 MRHNA and CDR2 SNTAGT come from the germline V gene. CDR3 size: 11 residues. Trimming took off 8 bases at V and 7 bases at J, with 11 bases between the two ends. CDR3 sequence (DNA): TGTGCCAGCGGTCAGGGAGGTGGCTACACCTTC. Amino acid sequence: CASGQGGGYTF.